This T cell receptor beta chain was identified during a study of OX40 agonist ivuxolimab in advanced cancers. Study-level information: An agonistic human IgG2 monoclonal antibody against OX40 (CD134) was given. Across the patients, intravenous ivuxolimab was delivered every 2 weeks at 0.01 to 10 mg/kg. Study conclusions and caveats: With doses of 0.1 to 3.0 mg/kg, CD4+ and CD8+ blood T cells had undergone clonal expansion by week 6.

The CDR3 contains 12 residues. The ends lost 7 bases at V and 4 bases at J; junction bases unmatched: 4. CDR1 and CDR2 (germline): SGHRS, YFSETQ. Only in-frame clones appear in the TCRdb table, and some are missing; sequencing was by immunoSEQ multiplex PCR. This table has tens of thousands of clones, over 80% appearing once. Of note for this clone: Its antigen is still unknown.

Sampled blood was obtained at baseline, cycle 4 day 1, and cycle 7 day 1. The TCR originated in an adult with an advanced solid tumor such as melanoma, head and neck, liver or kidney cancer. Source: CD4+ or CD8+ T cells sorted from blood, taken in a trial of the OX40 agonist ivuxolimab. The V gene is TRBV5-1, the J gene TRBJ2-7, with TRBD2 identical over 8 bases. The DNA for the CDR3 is TGCGCCAGCGCCCCGGGGGGGTACGAGCAGTACGTC. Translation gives CASAPGGYEQYV.